This TCR beta chain was documented in a study of cytomegalovirus exposure and HLA in healthy donors (dated by TCRdb to the late 2010s). As for the study more broadly: According to an earlier analysis of 587 of the donors, about 179 million T cells yielded over 100 million unique TCR beta sequences and about 280 Gb of sequence data. An early release that covered about 600 HLA-typed donors contained approximately 300 gigabases of sequencing data and tens of millions of unique TCR sequences. The genetic ancestry cluster associated with self-reported Caucasian donors included about four fifths of the roughly 360 genotyped donors. The aim of the study was to test whether cataloging public T cell receptors could identify signatures of past pathogen exposure. The T cell repertoires of 550 to 850 subjects were profiled by immunosequencing and related to cytomegalovirus serostatus. Besides the first cohort of 500 to 700 subjects, a separate validation cohort made up of around 120 different subjects was used. To predict cytomegalovirus infection status, the study brought together high-throughput TCR immunosequencing, statistical association of individual TCRs with disease status, and machine learning. To study patterns of TCR occurrence, a later analysis re-analyzed previously published TCR beta repertoires from 600 to 750 donors and added high-resolution HLA genotyping. Rather than drawing on any new phenotypic data, the later analysis identified candidate immune exposures from TCR beta sequences and the way those sequences occurred across donors. To decide whether each TCR beta V gene segment behaved as functional or pseudogenic, an earlier analysis of some 540 of the donors relied on high-throughput TCR beta sequencing. Donor age, sex, ethnicity and CMV serostatus were compiled alongside the repertoire data. A later genetic analysis used genome-wide SNP genotypes for 398 of the 666 donors, treating that subset as a discovery cohort. Every repertoire in the discovery cohort had been generated on one and the same sequencing platform. HLA typing included class I and class II loci at four-digit resolution. The number of typed donors differed by locus: roughly 629-630 for A, B, C, DRB1 and DQB1; approximately 520 for DQA1; 606 for DPA1; and roughly 470 for DPB1. Roughly 5 DR-DQ haplotypes were handled as single units for association and clustering, since linkage in the cohort was strong. Among about 390 genotyped donors of the cohort, an average of around 240,000 unique TCR beta nucleotide sequences were sequenced per donor, roughly 18% of them non-productive.

CDR1 MNHNS and CDR2 SASEGT were looked up in the germline V gene. V loses 3 bases, J loses 5 bases, and the germline ends lie 10 bases apart. Spanning cysteine to phenylalanine, the CDR3 consists of 13 amino acids. CDR3 DNA is the only sequence kept; it has 39 bases, read in frame from the first base. This clone was recorded at least ten times. Its specific antigen is unknown. Base qualities were left out, and no much larger clone turns up one base away. Library method: the immunoSEQ multiplex PCR assay. For the multiplex PCR, a mixture combining 60 forward primers for TCR Vbeta segments and 13 reverse primers for TCR Jbeta segments was used. The CDR3 region of rearranged TCR beta genes was amplified from genomic DNA by a multiplex PCR assay. The amplified TCR beta libraries were sequenced on the Illumina HiSeq System as 87-base-pair reads. As for the original processing: A later analysis tallied roughly 78 million unique TCR beta chains across the approximately 670 repertoires, and approximately 11 million of those chains were shared by two or more donors. Raw reads were error-corrected and collapsed into unique sequences by a nearest-neighbor algorithm in which closely related sequences were merged to remove PCR and sequencing errors. V, D and J gene segments were assigned by aligning CDR3 sequences to IMGT reference sequences. For a sequence to be retained, at least a six-nucleotide match to both a V gene segment and a J gene segment was required. A rearrangement counted as productive if the CDR3 had no stop codons and remained in frame with V and J, and every other rearrangement counted as non-productive. CDR3 was defined according to IMGT convention as the region running from the second conserved V-encoded cysteine to the conserved J-encoded phenylalanine. The earlier analysis of roughly 590 of the donors excluded any sequence lacking an unambiguous match to a single V gene segment. In an earlier analysis of 450 to 700 of the donors, V segments were called functional above 56.7% productive rearrangements and were called segregating when the between-donor standard deviation exceeded 5%. A statistical classification framework was developed to diagnose cytomegalovirus status using the catalog of TCR beta chain sequences. In a later analysis, V and J genes were assigned by comparing TCR nucleotide sequences against IMGT/GENE-DB human TR gene sequences. In a later analysis, CDR3 sequences and most-parsimonious VDJ recombination scenarios were assigned using the TCRdist pipeline. A later analysis defined each TCR beta chain by its CDR3 amino acid sequence plus V-gene family, and excluded reads lacking a unique V-gene family. As a way to deal with suspected cross-contamination and a sequencing artifact, a later analysis dropped 450 to 600 nucleotide sequences that were highly shared and had low generation probability. In a later analysis, a clonal expansion index was calculated for each public chain from normalized within-repertoire ranks of inferred template counts. A later analysis computed generation probabilities with a VDJ recombination model fitted to out-of-frame rearrangements, and checked the results against IGoR. Hypergeometric tests were used in a later analysis to score TCR-TCR, TCR-HLA and TCR-CMV co-occurrence, with a repertoire-size bias correction applied to the TCR pairs. In a later analysis, false discovery rates were estimated by permuting HLA or CMV assignments 20 times. In a later analysis, co-occurring TCRs were grouped using DBSCAN, with TCRdist sequence similarity added in when clustering inside HLA-allele-positive subsets. For co-occurrence clustering, repertoires with fewer than 30,000 or more than 120,000 public chains were excluded, along with five repertoires with anomalous nucleotide sharing. TCRdb carries this immuneACCESS record with in-frame sequences only. Its versions omit some clonotypes, under half of them owing to an unresolved V gene in the studies checked, with the rest unexplained. That table supplies the V and J calls and clone size; D and trimming were determined from the DNA. The sample data list roughly 100,000 clones, and approximately 9% of these were observed just once. The leading ten clones occupy around 4.9% of the sample.

The cohort consisted of some 730 healthy bone marrow donors. Cohort members were all nominally healthy when sampled, although unrecorded immune exposures were likely present. The donor tested CMV seropositive and was one of the 289 seropositive cohort members. Every donor gave a peripheral blood sample, and the peripheral blood mononuclear cells from that sample were used for TCR beta sequencing. Genomic DNA extraction from the blood cell samples was performed with the Qiagen DNeasy Blood Extraction Kit. The study at large found these results: Several of the top co-occurrence clusters appeared to be linked to parvovirus B19, influenza, CMV and Epstein-Barr virus, according to a later analysis. A further reported finding was that TCR beta sequences accurately predicted the HLA-A and HLA-B alleles for most subjects in the first cohort. Cytomegalovirus status was reported to be diagnosed by the classifier with high specificity and sensitivity in both the original and validation cohorts. The only immune exposure information available for the cohort was CMV serostatus. The 87-base-pair reads could not distinguish some IMGT-functional V segments, including TRBV6-2 and TRBV6-3, so those segments were excluded. A later analysis found that HLA-associated TCR beta chains were more clonally expanded and had lower generation probabilities than equally common non-associated chains. In a later analysis, most CMV-associated TCR beta chains were found to appear HLA-restricted, with HLA associations seemingly driven largely by CMV exposure. Linkage disequilibrium might explain the correlated functional status among segregating V segments, but an unknown experimental factor could not be ruled out. A cluster of highly shared sequence variants was judged likely to be a technical artifact of the sequencing pipeline. When HLA alleles, especially DR and DQ, strongly co-occurred, attributing TCR associations to individual alleles was difficult. The presence/absence analyses assumed that sequencing depth was roughly uniform across donors, and that assumption may not be true. In a later genetic analysis, a missense DCLRE1C variant was associated with V-gene and J-gene trimming of TCR beta chains, and the association was replicated in an independent cohort. Because HLA typing was missing for some donors at each locus, association tests included only the typed subset. In the study, some 160 TCR beta chains were listed as associated with cytomegalovirus. In a later analysis, the rate of TCR association differed among HLA loci, with DRB1 alleles having the most associated TCRs and HLA-C alleles having the fewest. The authors suggested that the approach could potentially be extended to other disease states and immunological phenotypes. Most TCR sequences were observed very rarely across donors, whereas some public TCRs were present in many individuals. A later genetic analysis reported fewer N-insertions in productive TCRs among donors in an Asian-associated ancestry cluster than the approximately 700-donor mean. This cohort had only TCR beta chains sequenced, and the lack of alpha or paired-chain data limited which features could be detected. Because counts were too low, some 16 rarely observed V segments, including chromosome 9 orphons, were excluded from the earlier analysis of fewer than 650 of the donors. Three of the identified cytomegalovirus-associated TCR beta chains were confirmed in vitro to be specific for cytomegalovirus antigens. Broadly in line with IMGT annotations, most TCR beta V segments showed up in productive rearrangements about 87% or about 30% of the time in an earlier analysis of roughly 590 of the donors. Specific HLA alleles were associated with more than 15,000 TCR beta sequences at a false discovery rate of 0.05 in a later analysis.

The material sequenced was PBMCs. This chain joins TRBV6-1 to TRBJ1-1, and the D gene may be TRBD1, 5 bases matching. This receptor was taken from a man in his fifties or sixties in good health and CMV-seropositive. The CDR3 protein is CASSDRAKTEAFF. The base sequence is TGTGCCAGCAGTGACAGGGCGAAGACTGAAGCTTTCTTT.